This is a list of T cell receptor beta chains from one sample in a study of blood T cell repertoires in COVID-19. Here immunoSEQ multiplex PCR was the method, and the copy in TCRdb shows in-frame clones only, minus some. In the table there are some 40,000 clones, approximately 94% of which are singletons. The sequenced sample was peripheral blood. The receptors stem from a man aged 50-60 years with COVID-19, enrolled during active disease. Both conserved end residues are part of each CDR3. The order of the fields is J gene, D gene, V gene, clone size, CDR3 protein, CDR3 DNA. The D gene is left open where the match is weak. Size is omitted from some rows. Given values are once, few, many or a class for expanded clones.

J gene: TRBJ2-1; D gene: TRBD2; V gene: TRBV10-3; clone size: NA; CDR3 protein: CAISEGGSSYNEQFF; CDR3 DNA: TGTGCCATCAGTGAGGGCGGGAGCTCCTACAATGAGCAGTTCTTC
J gene: TRBJ2-2; D gene: NA; V gene: TRBV19; clone size: NA; CDR3 protein: CASSINRGGGELFF; CDR3 DNA: TGTGCCAGTAGTATTAACAGGGGAGGTGGGGAGCTGTTTTTT
J gene: TRBJ1-1; D gene: TRBD1; V gene: TRBV29-1; clone size: NA; CDR3 protein: CSVVQGAGMNTEAFF; CDR3 DNA: TGCAGCGTAGTCCAGGGGGCAGGAATGAACACTGAAGCTTTCTTT
J gene: TRBJ2-7; D gene: TRBD1; V gene: TRBV6-1; clone size: NA; CDR3 protein: CASSEGQGVTSYEQYF; CDR3 DNA: TGTGCCAGCAGTGAAGGACAGGGGGTAACCTCCTACGAGCAGTACTTC
J gene: TRBJ1-1; D gene: NA; V gene: TRBV28; clone size: NA; CDR3 protein: CASQAGGAKAFF; CDR3 DNA: TGTGCCAGCCAGGCGGGGGGCGCGAAAGCTTTCTTT
J gene: TRBJ2-2; D gene: NA; V gene: TRBV5-1; clone size: few; CDR3 protein: CASTPRGAETGELFF; CDR3 DNA: TGCGCCAGCACTCCCCGGGGGGCGGAGACCGGGGAGCTGTTTTTT
J gene: TRBJ2-7; D gene: TRBD2; V gene: TRBV28; clone size: NA; CDR3 protein: CASSSGSGTLELAGSMYEQYF; CDR3 DNA: TGTGCCAGCAGTTCTGGCTCCGGGACATTAGAGCTAGCGGGTTCCATGTACGAGCAGTACTTC
J gene: TRBJ1-1; D gene: NA; V gene: TRBV5-8; clone size: NA; CDR3 protein: CASSLGGQFYAFF; CDR3 DNA: TGTGCCAGCAGCTTGGGGGGACAATTTTACGCTTTCTTT
J gene: TRBJ1-2; D gene: NA; V gene: TRBV7-2; clone size: NA; CDR3 protein: CASSPRGGWGYTF; CDR3 DNA: TGTGCCAGCAGCCCCCGTGGGGGCTGGGGCTACACCTTC
J gene: TRBJ2-7; D gene: NA; V gene: TRBV10-3; clone size: few; CDR3 protein: CAISGAGTASYEQYF; CDR3 DNA: TGTGCCATCAGTGGGGCGGGGACAGCTTCCTACGAGCAGTACTTC
J gene: TRBJ2-1; D gene: TRBD2; V gene: TRBV2; clone size: NA; CDR3 protein: CASGTSGTEQFF; CDR3 DNA: TGTGCCAGCGGGACTAGCGGGACTGAGCAGTTCTTC
J gene: TRBJ2-1; D gene: NA; V gene: TRBV5-1; clone size: NA; CDR3 protein: CASSLDARAPYNEQFF; CDR3 DNA: TGCGCCAGCAGCTTGGATGCGAGGGCCCCATACAATGAGCAGTTCTTC
J gene: TRBJ2-2; D gene: NA; V gene: TRBV19; clone size: NA; CDR3 protein: CATTAGTEPTGELFF; CDR3 DNA: TGTGCCACTACAGCCGGGACTGAGCCCACCGGGGAGCTGTTTTTT
J gene: TRBJ1-4; D gene: TRBD1; V gene: TRBV5-6; clone size: few; CDR3 protein: CASSLVGGQGWTNEKLFF; CDR3 DNA: TGTGCCAGCAGCTTGGTCGGGGGACAGGGATGGACAAATGAAAAACTGTTTTTT